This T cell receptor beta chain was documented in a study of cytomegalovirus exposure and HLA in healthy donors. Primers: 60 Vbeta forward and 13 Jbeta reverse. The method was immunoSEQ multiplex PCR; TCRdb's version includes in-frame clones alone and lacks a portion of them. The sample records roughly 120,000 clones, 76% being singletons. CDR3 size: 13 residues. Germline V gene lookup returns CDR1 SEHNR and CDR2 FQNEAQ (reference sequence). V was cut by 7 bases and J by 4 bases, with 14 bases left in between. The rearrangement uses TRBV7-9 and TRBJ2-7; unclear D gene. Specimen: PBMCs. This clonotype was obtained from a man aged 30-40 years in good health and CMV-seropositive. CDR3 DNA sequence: TGTGCCAGCAACTCTGCAGGAATATACGAGCAGTACTTC. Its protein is CASNSAGIYEQYF.